This TCR beta chain appears in the sequencing data of a study of T cells in Graves' hyperthyroidism and ophthalmopathy. Study findings and constraints: A 13 V-J signature model discriminated ophthalmopathy versus stable hyperthyroidism.

On this clonotype itself: Its antigen remains unidentified.

The CDR3 spans 15 residues. Unmatched junction bases numbered 10, after V lost 0 bases and J lost 11 bases. From germline, CDR1 is DFQATT and CDR2 SNEGSKA (reference sequence). Lactation, pregnancy, other autoimmune disease or uncontrolled infection excluded patients. The diagnoses drew upon clinical symptoms, serum thyroxine and TRAb, thyroid ultrasound and orbital computed tomography. The CDR3 regions of TCR beta were amplified from RNA transcripts. TCR CDR3 regions were first amplified by RT-PCR with HTBI primers. TCRdb called the multiplex PCR reads again in MiXCR, with one record for every CDR3 protein. Of some 460,000 distinct CDR3 sequences in the sample, approximately 14% were seen once.

The sequence was obtained from a woman aged 18-35 years with Graves' hyperthyroidism. The sample taken for sequencing was blood. The chain is built from TRBV20-1 and TRBJ2-5; 12 bases fit TRBD2. CDR3 loop: CSARDPTSGGDPQYF. The CDR3 coding sequence is TGCAGTGCTAGAGACCCGACTAGCGGGGGAGATCCGCAGTACTTC.